The clone carrying this T cell receptor beta chain was picked up a small number of times. This CDR3 region has 16 residues. Germline V gene lookup returns CDR1 PRHDT and CDR2 FYEKMQ (reference sequence). Trimming removed 0 bases from V and 6 bases from J, with 18 bases in between. This entry comes from a study of cytomegalovirus exposure and HLA in healthy donors. Both 60 Vbeta primers and 13 Jbeta primers went into the PCR. The assay was immunoSEQ multiplex PCR, and TCRdb's table has in-frame clones only and misses some. The profile shows 150,000 to 200,000 clones, around three quarters of them singletons.

V and J are TRBV13 and TRBJ2-7; no firm D call. Material for sequencing was PBMCs. The TCR comes from a woman between 25 and 40 years old in good health and CMV-seronegative. The CDR3 loop is CASSLGPRTRQAEQYF. CDR3 nucleotide sequence: TGTGCCAGCAGCTTAGGCCCCCGAACAAGGCAGGCCGAGCAGTACTTC.